The clone carrying this TCR beta chain was picked up one time. The data were obtained in a study of blood T cell repertoires in COVID-19. V gave up 4 bases and J gave up 7 bases; unmatched junction bases: 11. CDR1 is SGHRS and CDR2 is YFSETQ in the germline V gene. The CDR3 extends over 16 amino acids. Some clones are missing from TCRdb's copy, which holds only in-frame ones; the method was immunoSEQ multiplex PCR. This table holds 200,000 to 250,000 clones, 83% found once. The V call is TRBV5-1, the J call TRBJ1-2; TRBD1 matches at 12 bases. Sequenced input: peripheral blood. This TCR was sampled from a man aged 50 to 60 with active or convalescent COVID-19. The CDR3: CASSPQGQGAPGGYTF. The DNA for the CDR3 is TGCGCCAGCAGCCCCCAGGGACAGGGGGCGCCGGGTGGCTACACCTTC.